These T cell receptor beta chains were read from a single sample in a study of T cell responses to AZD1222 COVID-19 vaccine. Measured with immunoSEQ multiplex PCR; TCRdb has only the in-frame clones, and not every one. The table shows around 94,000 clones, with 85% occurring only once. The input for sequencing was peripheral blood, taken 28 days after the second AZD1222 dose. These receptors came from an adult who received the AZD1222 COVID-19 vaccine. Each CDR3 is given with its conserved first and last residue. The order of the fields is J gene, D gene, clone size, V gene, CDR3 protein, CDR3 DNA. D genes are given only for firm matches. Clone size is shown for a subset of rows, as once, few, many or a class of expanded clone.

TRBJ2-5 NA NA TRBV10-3 CAISESLNAGAETQYF TGTGCCATCAGTGAGTCACTGAATGCCGGGGCAGAGACCCAGTACTTC
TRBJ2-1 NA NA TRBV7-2 CASSLVWGPDEQFF TGTGCCAGCAGCTTAGTGTGGGGCCCGGATGAGCAGTTCTTC
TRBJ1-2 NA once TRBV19 CASSIDLLGNYGYTF TGTGCCAGTAGTATAGATCTTCTTGGCAACTATGGCTACACCTTC
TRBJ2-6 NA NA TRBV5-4 CASSPGRAGANVLTF TGTGCCAGCAGCCCCGGGCGGGCTGGGGCCAACGTCCTGACTTTC
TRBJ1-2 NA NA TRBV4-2 CASSTRGGLLDGYTF TGTGCCAGCAGCACCCGGGGGGGCCTCTTGGATGGGTACACCTTC
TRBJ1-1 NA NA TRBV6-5 CASRPGATLGTEAFF TGTGCCAGCAGACCGGGGGCGACCCTAGGGACTGAAGCTTTCTTT
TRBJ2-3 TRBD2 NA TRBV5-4 CASSPGTSGLTDTQYF TGTGCCAGCAGCCCCGGGACTAGCGGCCTCACAGATACGCAGTATTTT
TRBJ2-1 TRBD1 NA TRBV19 CASSITWGQTNEQFF TGTGCCAGTAGTATTACCTGGGGACAGACCAATGAGCAGTTCTTC
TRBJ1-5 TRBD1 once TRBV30 CAWSRTGYGNQPQHF TGTGCCTGGAGTAGGACAGGGTACGGCAATCAGCCCCAGCATTTT
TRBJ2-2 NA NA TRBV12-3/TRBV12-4 CASSSRVAGELFF TGTGCCAGCAGTTCGAGGGTCGCCGGGGAGCTGTTTTTT
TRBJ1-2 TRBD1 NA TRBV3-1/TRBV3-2 CASSQDGGQGDGYTF TGTGCCAGCAGCCAGGATGGAGGGCAGGGGGACGGCTACACCTTC
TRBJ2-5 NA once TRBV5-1 CASRGAQETQYF TGCGCCAGCAGGGGGGCCCAAGAGACCCAGTACTTC
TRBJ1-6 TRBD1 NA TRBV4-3 CASSRWTGGNSPLHF TGCGCCAGCAGCCGTTGGACAGGGGGGAATTCACCCCTCCACTTT
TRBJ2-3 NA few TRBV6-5 CASSYRVGTDTQYF TGTGCCAGCAGTTACCGCGTGGGCACAGATACGCAGTATTTT
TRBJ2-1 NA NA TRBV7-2 CASSSDTGAEQFF TGTGCCAGCAGCTCAGATACGGGAGCTGAGCAGTTCTTC
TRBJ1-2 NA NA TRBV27 CASSKGRYGYTF TGTGCCAGCAGTAAGGGTCGGTATGGCTACACCTTC
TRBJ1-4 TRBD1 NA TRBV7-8 CASSLGQGVKLFF TGTGCCAGCAGCTTAGGACAGGGGGTAAAACTGTTTTTT
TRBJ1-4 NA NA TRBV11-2 CASSLGEKLFF TGTGCCAGCAGCTTAGGAGAAAAACTGTTTTTT
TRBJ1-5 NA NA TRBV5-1 CASSPDGTSNQPQHF TGCGCCAGCAGCCCGGACGGAACTAGCAATCAGCCCCAGCATTTT
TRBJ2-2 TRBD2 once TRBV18 CASSPLAGNTGELFF TGTGCCAGCTCACCACTAGCGGGGAACACCGGGGAGCTGTTTTTT
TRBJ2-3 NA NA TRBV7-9 CASMLHLGEATDTQYF TGTGCCAGCATGCTCCACTTGGGAGAGGCGACAGATACGCAGTATTTT
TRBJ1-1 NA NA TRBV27 CASSLRRGDTEAFF TGTGCCAGCAGTTTACGAAGGGGGGACACTGAAGCTTTCTTT
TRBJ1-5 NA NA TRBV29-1 CSVGTYNQPQHF TGCAGCGTCGGGACATACAATCAGCCCCAGCATTTT
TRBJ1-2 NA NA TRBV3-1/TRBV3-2 CASSQDSAGGYTF TGTGCCAGCAGCCAAGATTCTGCCGGGGGCTACACCTTC